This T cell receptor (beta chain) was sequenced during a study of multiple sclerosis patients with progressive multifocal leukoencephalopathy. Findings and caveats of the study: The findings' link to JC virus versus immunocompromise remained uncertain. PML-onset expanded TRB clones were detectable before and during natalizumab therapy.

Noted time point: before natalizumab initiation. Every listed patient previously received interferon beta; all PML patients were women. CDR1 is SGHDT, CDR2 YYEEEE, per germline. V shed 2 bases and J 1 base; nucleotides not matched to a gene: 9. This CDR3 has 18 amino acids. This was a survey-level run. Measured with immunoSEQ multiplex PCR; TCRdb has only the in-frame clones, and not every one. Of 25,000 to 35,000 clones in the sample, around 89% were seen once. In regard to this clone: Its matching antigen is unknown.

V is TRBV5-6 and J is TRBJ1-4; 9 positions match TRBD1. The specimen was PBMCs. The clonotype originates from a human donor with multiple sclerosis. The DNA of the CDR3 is TGTGCCAGCAGCTTTACCGGGACAGGGTGGTTAACTAATGAAAAACTGTTTTTT. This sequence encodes CASSFTGTGWLTNEKLFF. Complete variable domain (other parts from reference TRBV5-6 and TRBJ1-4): DAGVTQSPTHLIKTRGQQVTLRCSPKSGHDTVSWYQQALGQGPQFIFQYYEEEERQRGNFPDRFSGHQFPNYSSELNVNALLLGDSALYLCASSFTGTGWLTNEKLFFGSGTQLSVL.